This is a list of T cell receptor beta chains from one sample in a study of regulatory T cells in long-lasting Graves disease. TCRdb recomputed calls from the multiplex PCR reads with MiXCR, one row per CDR3 protein. The table has 650,000 to 850,000 distinct CDR3 sequences, around 32% seen once. The starting material was peripheral blood mononuclear cells (PBMCs), obtained when the disease was refractory, from a patient treated with antithyroid drugs. These receptors all stem from a female donor with Graves disease. The CDR3 runs from the conserved cysteine through the conserved F or W. The D gene is left open where the match is weak. Rows may omit the clone size; those that give it use once, few, many or a size class.

>TRBD1|TRBJ1-1|NA|TRBV3-1
CASSQGAGTGDTEAFF
TGTGCCAGCAGCCAAGGGGCCGGGACAGGGGACACTGAAGCTTTCTTT
>NA|TRBJ1-1|many|TRBV29-1
CSVEPLLVHSEAFF
TGCAGCGTCGAGCCTCTGTTAGTTCACAGTGAAGCTTTCTTT
>NA|TRBJ1-3|many|TRBV28
CASTLDGNSGNTIYF
TGTGCCAGCACCCTGGACGGTAACTCTGGAAACACCATATATTTT
>NA|TRBJ2-3|NA|TRBV12-3/TRBV12-4
CASSLAGAFTDTQYF
TGTGCCAGCAGTTTAGCTGGCGCGTTCACAGATACGCAGTATTTT
>NA|TRBJ1-1|NA|TRBV20-1
CSAKGSEAFF
TGCAGTGCTAAGGGTTCCGAAGCTTTCTTT
>NA|TRBJ1-2|many|TRBV6-1
CASSEEPYYGYTF
TGTGCCAGCAGTGAGGAACCGTACTATGGCTACACCTTC
>NA|TRBJ1-5|few|TRBV19
CASSIGGEIVGNQPQHF
TGTGCCAGTAGTATAGGGGGGGAGATCGTGGGCAATCAGCCCCAGCATTTT
>NA|TRBJ1-4|NA|TRBV25-1
CASSEYPRGNEKLFF
TGTGCCAGCAGTGAATACCCCAGGGGTAATGAAAAACTGTTTTTT
>NA|TRBJ1-1|few|TRBV6-1
CASSEAAVMNTEAFF
TGTGCCAGCAGTGAAGCTGCAGTTATGAACACTGAAGCTTTCTTT
>NA|TRBJ1-6|NA|TRBV6-2/TRBV6-3
CASSYSSGVGTPLHF
TGTGCCAGCAGTTACTCATCAGGGGTAGGAACACCCCTCCACTTT
>TRBD2|TRBJ2-2|many|TRBV12-3/TRBV12-4
CASSTAGLANTGELFF
TGTGCCAGCAGTACCGCGGGACTAGCAAACACCGGGGAGCTGTTTTTT
>TRBD1|TRBJ1-1|few|TRBV25-1
CASSEGGQRLEAFF
TGTGCCAGCAGTGAAGGGGGACAGAGGCTTGAAGCTTTCTTT
>TRBD1|TRBJ1-2|few|TRBV6-1
CAARTGDYGYTF
TGTGCCGCCCGGACAGGGGACTATGGCTACACCTTC
>NA|TRBJ2-7|NA|TRBV12-3/TRBV12-4
CASSLESLGVGEQYF
TGTGCCAGCAGTTTAGAATCGTTGGGGGTAGGAGAGCAGTACTTC
>NA|TRBJ1-6|many|TRBV28
CASTGVGQGYSPLHF
TGTGCCAGCACTGGGGTAGGGCAGGGCTACTCACCCCTCCACTTT
>NA|TRBJ1-4|NA|TRBV30
CAWSVGADLEKLFF
TGTGCCTGGAGTGTTGGCGCGGACCTTGAAAAACTGTTTTTT
>NA|TRBJ1-5|many|TRBV5-1
CASSLGWPQPQHF
TGCGCCAGCAGCTTAGGGTGGCCTCAGCCCCAGCATTTT
>TRBD2|TRBJ2-7|NA|TRBV18
CASSPFGLAGVEQYF
TGTGCCAGCTCACCATTCGGGCTAGCGGGGGTCGAGCAGTACTTC
>NA|TRBJ1-2|once|TRBV7-9
CASSPGPNYGFTF
TGTGCCAGCAGCCCCGGGCCTAACTATGGCTTCACCTTC
>NA|TRBJ1-2|NA|TRBV12-3/TRBV12-4
CASSLLRQTRLFF
TGTGCCAGCAGTTTATTGAGACAGACCCGACTGTTCTTC
>NA|TRBJ1-2|few|TRBV10-1
CASSEAQGTGYTF
TGCGCCAGCAGTGAGGCCCAGGGGACTGGCTACACCTTC
>NA|TRBJ1-1|few|TRBV30
CAWSVRRDHTEAFF
TGTGCCTGGAGTGTACGGAGGGACCACACTGAAGCTTTCTTT
>TRBD1|TRBJ2-2|many|TRBV11-2
CASKIGGVIGELFF
TGTGCCAGCAAGATAGGGGGCGTTATCGGGGAGCTGTTTTTT
>NA|TRBJ1-2|NA|TRBV28
CASSFRAPTIYGYTF
TGTGCCAGCAGTTTTCGGGCGCCGACCATCTATGGCTACACCTTC
>TRBD2|TRBJ2-1|few|TRBV11-2
CASSLPAGGLNEQFF
TGTGCCAGCAGCCTCCCGGCGGGAGGACTAAATGAGCAGTTCTTC
>TRBD2|TRBJ2-5|NA|TRBV6-1
CASKGTSGSRETQYF
TGTGCCAGCAAAGGGACTAGCGGGAGTCGGGAGACCCAGTACTTC
>NA|TRBJ2-7|NA|TRBV9
CASSPGTDVPHYEQYF
TGTGCCAGCAGCCCCGGGACCGACGTACCCCACTACGAGCAGTACTTC
>TRBD2|TRBJ2-5|NA|TRBV19
CASNPRAGEKETQYF
TGTGCCAGCAACCCTCGGGCGGGAGAAAAGGAGACCCAGTACTTC
>NA|TRBJ2-5|many|TRBV11-2
CASSSLRSAGTQYF
TGTGCCAGCAGCTCCCTAAGGAGCGCAGGAACCCAGTACTTC
>NA|TRBJ1-2|few|TRBV28
CASSLTQGLRGYTF
TGTGCCAGCAGTTTGACGCAGGGGCTAAGAGGCTACACCTTC
>TRBD1|TRBJ2-5|once|TRBV9
CASSRGQGPSETQYF
TGTGCCAGCAGCAGGGGACAGGGCCCTTCGGAGACCCAGTACTTC